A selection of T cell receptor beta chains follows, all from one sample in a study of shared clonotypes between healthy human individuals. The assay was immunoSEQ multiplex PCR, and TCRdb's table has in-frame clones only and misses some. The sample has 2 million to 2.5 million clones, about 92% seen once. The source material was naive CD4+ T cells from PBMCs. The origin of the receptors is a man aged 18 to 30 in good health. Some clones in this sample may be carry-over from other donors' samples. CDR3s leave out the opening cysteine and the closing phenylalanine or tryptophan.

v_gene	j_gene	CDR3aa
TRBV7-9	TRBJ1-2	ASSLALGQGLDLNYGYT
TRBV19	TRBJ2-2	ASRHTGSSAGELF
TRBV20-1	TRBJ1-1	SARPEAF
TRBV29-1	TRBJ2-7	SVERTGGNSEQY
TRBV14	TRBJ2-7	ASSQERWGFYEQY
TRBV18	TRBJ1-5	ASSHGQLFNQPQH
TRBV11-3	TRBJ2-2	ASSLGTGKTGELF
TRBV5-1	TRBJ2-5	ASSLALAGVETQY
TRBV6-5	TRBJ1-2	ASRGQSYGYT
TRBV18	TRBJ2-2	ASSPTVHTGELF
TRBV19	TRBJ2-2	ASTPSLGVNTGELF
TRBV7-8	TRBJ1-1	ASSFRGNTEAF
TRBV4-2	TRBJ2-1	ASSQEVTAGGNNEQF
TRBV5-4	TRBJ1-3	ASSSRRSGNTIY
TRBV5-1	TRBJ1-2	ASSSDTWSNGYT
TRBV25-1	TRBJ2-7	ASSELDPRTGAKGEQY
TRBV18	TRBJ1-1	ASSPDGKNTEAF
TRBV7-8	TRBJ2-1	ASSFVGTGVF
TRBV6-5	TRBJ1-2	ASSYSTRDSHGYT
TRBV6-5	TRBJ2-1	ASSSRTSGLYNEQF
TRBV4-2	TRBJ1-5	ASSQDRGAGGQPQH
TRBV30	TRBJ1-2	AWSPTISGGYT
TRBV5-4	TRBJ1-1	ASSFMNTEAF
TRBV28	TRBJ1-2	ASSWHSYYGYT
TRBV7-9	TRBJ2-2	ASSLGRPNTGELF
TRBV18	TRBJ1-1	ASSRIQGPSTEAF
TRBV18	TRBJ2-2	ASSPPNGRSSGELF
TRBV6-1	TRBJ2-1	ASSQAGTRGYNEQF
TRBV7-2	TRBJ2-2	ASSSSLAGGITGELF
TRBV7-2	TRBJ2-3	ASSPDRNTDTQY
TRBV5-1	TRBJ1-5	ASSLGDGINQPQH
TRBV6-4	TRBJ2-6	ASSVRAQGANVLT
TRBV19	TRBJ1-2	ASTPGGTVNYGYT
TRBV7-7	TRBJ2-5	ASSLGRGGPMETQY
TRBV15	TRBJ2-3	ATSRDGRGTDTQY
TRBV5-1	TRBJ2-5	ASSLAAQETQY
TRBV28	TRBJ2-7	ASSGSVYEQY